The entry below gives a single T cell receptor (beta chain) sequence along with its context. Its antigen is as yet unknown. This sample is drawn from a study of T cells expressing NK-cell markers. Background on the study: According to the study, TCR beta repertoires originated from sorted CD3+CD56+NKG2C+, CD3+CD56+NKG2C- and CD3+CD56-NKG2C+ T cells. Regarding the study as a whole: Clarity on HCMV specificity was lacking for the expanded NKG2C+ T cell clones. Six of the donors carried dominant NKG2C+ clonotypes that took up roughly 1.0-8% of their CD8+ T cells.

The CDR3 length is 14 residues. Germline lookup yields CDR1 SGHNT and CDR2 YENEEA. TCRdb reprocessed the 5' RACE reads; each CDR3 protein has one entry and no DNA is given. Its listing shows 300,000 to 500,000 distinct CDR3 sequences. This TCR was sampled from a woman aged 45-60 years in good health. Material: blood T cells: a sorted CD56 or NKG2C T cell subset, CD4+ or CD8+ T cells, or bulk PBMC T cells (not recorded which). The chain links TRBV11-3 to TRBJ1-1. The CDR3 sequence is CASSFRASPTEAFF. The full variable domain, in which reference TRBV11-3 and TRBJ1-1 provide the parts outside the CDR3, is EAGVVQSPRYKIIEKKQPVAFWCNPISGHNTLYWYLQNLGQGPELLIRYENEEAVDDSQLPKDRFSAERLKGVDSTLKIQPAELGDSAVYLCASSFRASPTEAFFGQGTRLTVV.